The 30 T cell receptor beta chains given below trace back to one sample, sequenced in a study of T-cell reconstitution after alpha-beta-depleted transplantation in children. The library targeted TCRbeta and was prepared with unique molecular identifiers. TCRdb reanalysed the PCR reads using MiXCR and keeps one entry per CDR3 protein. Altogether 200,000 to 300,000 distinct CDR3 sequences are present, 24% being singletons, with the ten largest covering 4% to 6%. The sample consisted of PBMCs, mostly from graft donor cells, taken 360 days after TCRalphabeta/CD19-depleted stem cell transplant. These receptors were taken from a female patient aged 2-10 years who had a stem cell transplant for congenital amegakaryocytic thrombocytopenia, so the T cells may come from the graft donor.

V and J are TRBV3-1 and TRBJ2-1, with D perhaps being TRBD1 or TRBD2 (6 bases each). CDR3 length: 16 amino acids. V lost 0 bases to trimming and J lost 4 bases, with 13 bases between them. Looked up from germline, CDR1 is LGHDT and CDR2 is YNNKEL (reference sequence). In nucleotides, the CDR3 is TGTGCCAGCAGCCAAGAGGGGGGCTTGGGGTACAATGAGCAGTTCTTC. Its protein product is CASSQEGGLGYNEQFF.

V usage is TRBV28 and J usage is TRBJ2-5; 9 bases fit TRBD1. Unmatched junction bases numbered 6, after V lost 5 bases and J lost 5 bases. CDR3 length: 14 residues. Germline CDR1 and CDR2: MDHEN and SYDVKM. The CDR3 coding sequence is TGTGCCAGCAGTCAAAACAGGGGGCTGGAGACCCAGTACTTC. Amino acid sequence: CASSQNRGLETQYF.

This chain joins TRBV5-1 and TRBJ2-7; TRBD1 matches 7 bases. With V trimmed by 4 bases and J by 1 base, 5 bases remained unmatched. CDR3 size: 14 residues. Looked up from germline, CDR1 is SGHRS and CDR2 is YFSETQ. CDR3 DNA: TGCGCCAGCAGCCAGCGACAGGGATCCTACGAGCAGTACTTC. Encoded protein: CASSQRQGSYEQYF.

This clonotype occurred a few times. The V gene is TRBV14, the J gene TRBJ2-3; D possibly uses TRBD1 or TRBD2 (5 bases each). Germline V lookup: CDR1 SGHDN, CDR2 FVKESK. V lost 1 base, J lost 2 bases, and 16 bases lay in between. The CDR3 covers 17 residues. CDR3 in amino acids: CASSQGWGTFSTDTQYF. The CDR3 nucleotides are TGTGCCAGCAGCCAAGGATGGGGGACGTTTTCCACAGATACGCAGTATTTT.

As concerns this clonotype: Being one base from a much bigger clone, this may be a read error. The CDR3 carries no conserved terminal phenylalanine or tryptophan, so it likely arises from a read error. The chain uses TRBV27 and TRBJ1-1; D is undetermined. V lost 8 bases to trimming and J lost 6 bases, with 16 bases between them. Germline CDR1 is MNHEY and CDR2 is SMNVEV (reference sequence). This CDR3 contains 13 residues. The CDR3 region is CASGREGWAEAFY. Written as DNA, the CDR3 is TGTGCCAGCGGGAGAGAGGGTTGGGCTGAAGCTTTCTAT.

This clonotype was seen only a few times. V is TRBV4-3 and J is TRBJ2-7; D gene unclear. This CDR3 is 14 amino acids long. The V gene's germline CDR1 is LGHNA and CDR2 YSLEER. V lost 0 bases and J 2 bases, leaving 8 bases between the germline ends. The CDR3 region is CASSQEWAPYEQYF. CDR3 DNA sequence: TGCGCCAGCAGCCAAGAATGGGCACCCTACGAGCAGTACTTC.

V gene TRBV10-3 combines with J gene TRBJ2-3; 11 nucleotides match TRBD2. This CDR3 spans 19 amino acids. With V trimmed by 4 bases and J by 2 bases, 14 bases remained unmatched. Germline V gene lookup returns CDR1 ENHRY and CDR2 SYGVKD. CDR3 amino acids: CAISGGTSGTSGATDTQYF. For the CDR3, the DNA is TGTGCCATCAGTGGTGGGACTAGCGGAACTTCAGGGGCCACAGATACGCAGTATTTT.

This chain connects TRBV13 to TRBJ2-7; 8 nucleotides match TRBD1. The CDR3 is made up of 14 amino acids. The V gene's germline CDR1 is PRHDT and CDR2 FYEKMQ (reference sequence). Trimming cost V 2 bases and J 3 bases; bases outside gene matches: 3. This CDR3 reads CASSLQDRVYEQYF. The DNA of the CDR3 is TGTGCCAGCAGCTTACAGGACAGGGTCTACGAGCAGTACTTC.

J is TRBJ2-6 and V is TRBV9; D remains unclear. CDR1 and CDR2 (germline): SGDLS, YYNGEE. The germline V and J ends were trimmed by 0 bases and 0 bases, with 13 bases remaining between them. CDR3 size: 18 residues. The CDR3 nucleotides read TGTGCCAGCAGCGTAGGAGGACCCTTTGTCTCTGGGGCCAACGTCCTGACTTTC. This translates into CASSVGGPFVSGANVLTF.

This clonotype was seen at least ten times. The chain joins TRBV12-3 or TRBV12-4 to TRBJ1-3; D perhaps matches TRBD1 (5 bases). The CDR3 totals 15 residues. V gave up 3 bases and J gave up 0 bases, with 9 bases separating them. CDR3 coding DNA: TGTGCCAGCAGTTTGGGACGGATCTCTGGAAACACCATATATTTT. It specifies CASSLGRISGNTIYF.

Only a few counts were recorded for this clonotype. The chain joins TRBV30 to TRBJ2-1; no clear D. This CDR3 has 14 residues. Between the trimmed V and J ends, which lost 1 base and 2 bases, there was a span of 9 bases. CDR1 is GTSNPN, CDR2 SVGIG, per germline (reference sequence). The CDR3 is CAWSGIGTYNEQFF. CDR3 nucleotide sequence: TGTGCCTGGAGTGGAATAGGAACCTACAATGAGCAGTTCTTC. The complete variable domain, with remaining parts taken from reference TRBV30 and TRBJ2-1, reads SQTIHQWPATLVQPVGSPLSLECTVEGTSNPNLYWYRQAAGRGLQLLFYSVGIGQISSEVPQNLSASRPQDRQFILSSKKLLLSDSGFYLCAWSGIGTYNEQFFGPGTRLTVL.

The sample holds many counts of this clonotype. The J gene is TRBJ2-1, the V gene TRBV4-1; TRBD2 might be the D (6 bases). V was cut by 0 bases and J by 2 bases, with 11 bases left in between. CDR3 size: 16 residues. Germline V CDR1 and CDR2: MGHRA, YSYEKL. The CDR3 region is CASSQDQASAYNEQFF. In DNA form, the CDR3 reads TGCGCCAGCAGCCAAGACCAGGCTAGCGCCTACAATGAGCAGTTCTTC.

This clonotype was found a few times. CDR3 bases: TGCAGTGCTCAAACGGGGGCTTTGAACACTGAAGCTTTCTTT. Translation gives CSAQTGALNTEAFF. This chain links TRBV20-1 with TRBJ1-1; a weak D match, TRBD1 (6 bases). V lost 5 bases, J lost 0 bases, and 13 bases lay in between. CDR1 is DFQATT and CDR2 is SNEGSKA in the germline V gene (reference sequence). This CDR3 is 14 amino acids long.

This clonotype turned up a few times. This rearrangement joins TRBV5-1 to TRBJ2-3, with D tentatively TRBD1 or TRBD2 (5 bases each). V was clipped by 2 bases and J by 3 bases, with 13 bases between them. Germline V gives CDR1 SGHRS, CDR2 YFSETQ. There are 15 residues in the CDR3. CDR3 bases: TGCGCCAGCAGCTTCCGGGACCCCGAAACAGATACGCAGTATTTT. The encoded protein is CASSFRDPETDTQYF.

The chain has TRBV5-1 and TRBJ2-7; D perhaps matches TRBD1 (5 bases). The germline CDR1 and CDR2 sequences are SGHRS and YFSETQ. V dropped 8 bases and J dropped 5 bases, with 20 bases sitting between them. This CDR3 contains 14 residues. CDR3 residues: CASSERDSLNEQYF. The CDR3 nucleotides read TGCGCCAGTAGTGAACGAGACAGTCTCAACGAGCAGTACTTC.

Only a few counts were recorded for this clonotype. The chain uses TRBV6-2 or TRBV6-3 and TRBJ2-1; 7 nucleotides agree with TRBD2. Unmatched junction bases numbered 5, after V lost 6 bases and J lost 6 bases. Per the germline V gene, CDR1 is MNHEY and CDR2 is SVGEGT. The length of the CDR3 is 13 residues. CDR3 residues: CASRSGVLNEQFF. Written as DNA, the CDR3 is TGTGCCAGCAGGAGCGGGGTCCTCAATGAGCAGTTCTTC.

This clonotype was observed at least ten times. The CDR3 loop is CASSFPQDTGELFF. The CDR3 DNA reads as TGTGCCAGCAGTTTTCCGCAGGACACCGGGGAGCTGTTTTTT. The rearrangement links TRBV12-3 or TRBV12-4 to TRBJ2-2; D is ambiguous. This CDR3 spans 14 amino acids. Trimming removed 3 bases at V and 3 bases at J, with 8 bases between.

The V and J genes are TRBV2 and TRBJ2-5; the D is unclear. The CDR3 is 14 amino acids. Germline CDR1 and CDR2: SNHLY and FYNNEI. Trimming left V 1 base short and J 3 bases short, with 9 bases between. CDR3 sequence: CASSEGPIKETQYF. The DNA of the CDR3 is TGTGCCAGCAGTGAAGGCCCCATTAAAGAGACCCAGTACTTC.

This chain joins TRBV5-5 and TRBJ2-2; no reliable D call. V dropped 0 bases and J dropped 7 bases, with 13 bases sitting between them. The CDR3 is 15 residues long. CDR1 is SGHKS, CDR2 YYEKEE, per germline (reference sequence). CDR3 coding DNA: TGTGCCAGCAGCTTGGCCCTGTTAGTTGGCGGGGAGCTGTTTTTT. Amino acid sequence: CASSLALLVGGELFF. The complete variable domain, with remaining parts taken from reference TRBV5-5 and TRBJ2-2, reads DAGVTQSPTHLIKTRGQQVTLRCSPISGHKSVSWYQQVLGQGPQFIFQYYEKEERGRGNFPDRFSARQFPNYSSELNVNALLLGDSALYLCASSLALLVGGELFFGEGSRLTVL.

The chain recombines TRBV6-2 or TRBV6-3 with TRBJ2-1, with D tentatively TRBD1 (6 bases). CDR3 length equals 15 residues. Looked up from germline, CDR1 is MNHEY and CDR2 is SVGEGT. V lost 4 bases, J lost 3 bases, and 13 bases lay in between. Written as DNA, the CDR3 is TGTGCCAGCAGTTTATTCTCGGGACACTACAATGAGCAGTTCTTC. This codes for CASSLFSGHYNEQFF.

Only a few counts were recorded for this clonotype. V and J are TRBV20-1 and TRBJ2-5; D is unclear. V was shortened by 3 bases and J by 5 bases, with 19 bases between the two germline ends. Germline-derived CDR1 and CDR2 are DFQATT and SNEGSKA (reference sequence). This CDR3 has 15 amino acids. For the CDR3, the DNA is TGCAGTGCTAGGGAGTTGGAGTGGAGCAGGGAGACCCAGTACTTC. This translates into CSARELEWSRETQYF.

The CDR3 nucleotides read TGTGCCAGCAGGACTAGCGGGAGTTGGTACGAGCAGTACTTC. It is translated as CASRTSGSWYEQYF. The gene calls are TRBV25-1 and TRBJ2-7, with TRBD2 matching 12 bases. The CDR3 contains 14 residues. After removal of 6 bases from V and 4 bases from J, the junction contained 4 bases not matched to a gene. Germline CDR1 reads MGHDK; CDR2 reads SYGVNS.

V and J are TRBV6-2 or TRBV6-3 and TRBJ1-1; D may be TRBD1 (6 bases). The CDR3 is 13 amino acids. Trimming took 2 bases from V and 5 from J, leaving 9 bases between them. Germline lookup yields CDR1 MNHEY and CDR2 SVGEGT. The DNA of the CDR3 is TGTGCCAGCAGTTACGGACAGACGACTGAAGCTTTCTTT. Translating it yields CASSYGQTTEAFF.

This clonotype has a handful of counts. The chain links TRBV6-2 or TRBV6-3 to TRBJ2-2; possible D gene TRBD2, 7 bases. The ends were cut back, 2 bases at V and 7 bases at J, with 11 bases in the middle. CDR3 size: 14 residues. Germline loops: CDR1 MNHEY, CDR2 SVGEGT. CDR3 bases: TGTGCCAGCAGTTACCCGGGGGGCGTCGGGGAGCTGTTTTTT. Protein sequence: CASSYPGGVGELFF.

This clonotype was observed a handful of times. The chain recombines TRBV15 with TRBJ1-5; D might be TRBD1 (6 bases). CDR1 LNHNV and CDR2 YYDKDF come from the germline V gene (reference sequence). The CDR3 covers 14 residues. Deletions cut 5 bases from V and 4 bases from J, with 12 bases between. The CDR3 region is CATSQRGSNQPQHF. The CDR3 nucleotides are TGTGCCACCAGCCAGAGGGGGTCGAATCAGCCCCAGCATTTT.

The rearrangement links TRBV24-1 to TRBJ2-1, with TRBD1 identical over 7 bases. The V and J ends lost 5 bases and 2 bases, in that order; junction bases with no gene match: 14. Germline V gives CDR1 KGHDR, CDR2 SFDVKD. There are 18 residues in the CDR3. CDR3 loop: CATSGIRSRDSTYNEQFF. The CDR3 region has the DNA TGTGCCACCAGTGGCATAAGATCCCGGGACAGTACCTACAATGAGCAGTTCTTC.

The chain combines TRBV5-1 with TRBJ2-1; D is perhaps TRBD1 (5 bases). The germline V gene has CDR1 SGHRS and CDR2 YFSETQ. V was pared by 1 base and J by 0 bases, with 20 bases between. This CDR3 is 19 amino acids long. This chain's CDR3 is CASSLLQGNFFVSYNEQFF. The CDR3 nucleotides read TGCGCCAGCAGCTTGCTGCAGGGCAACTTTTTCGTCTCCTACAATGAGCAGTTCTTC.

The table lists this clonotype with a few counts. The chain couples TRBV12-3 or TRBV12-4 to TRBJ2-3; 7 bases match TRBD1. V shed 6 bases and J 0 bases; nucleotides not matched to a gene: 6. This CDR3 comprises 15 residues. The CDR3 DNA reads TGTGCCAGCAGCCTCGGACAGGCTAGCACAGATACGCAGTATTTT. Protein: CASSLGQASTDTQYF.

V and J are TRBV28 and TRBJ2-7; D may be TRBD2 (7 bases). CDR1 and CDR2 (germline): MDHEN, SYDVKM. The CDR3 is made up of 16 amino acids. V lost 3 bases to trimming and J lost 6 bases, with 21 bases between them. The DNA for the CDR3 is TGTGCCAGCAGTTTCTCCGGGGGGCCCGTCTACGGCGAGCAGTACTTC. It is translated as CASSFSGGPVYGEQYF.

This clonotype turned up a few times. In nucleotides, the CDR3 is TGTGCCAGCAGCGTAGAAGGGCTAGCGGGAATCTACAATGAGCAGTTCTTC. It encodes CASSVEGLAGIYNEQFF. The chain joins TRBV9 to TRBJ2-1; TRBD2 matches at 9 bases. The germline CDR1 and CDR2 sequences are SGDLS and YYNGEE. The CDR3 covers 17 residues. J lost 3 bases, V lost 0 bases, and 7 bases had no gene match.